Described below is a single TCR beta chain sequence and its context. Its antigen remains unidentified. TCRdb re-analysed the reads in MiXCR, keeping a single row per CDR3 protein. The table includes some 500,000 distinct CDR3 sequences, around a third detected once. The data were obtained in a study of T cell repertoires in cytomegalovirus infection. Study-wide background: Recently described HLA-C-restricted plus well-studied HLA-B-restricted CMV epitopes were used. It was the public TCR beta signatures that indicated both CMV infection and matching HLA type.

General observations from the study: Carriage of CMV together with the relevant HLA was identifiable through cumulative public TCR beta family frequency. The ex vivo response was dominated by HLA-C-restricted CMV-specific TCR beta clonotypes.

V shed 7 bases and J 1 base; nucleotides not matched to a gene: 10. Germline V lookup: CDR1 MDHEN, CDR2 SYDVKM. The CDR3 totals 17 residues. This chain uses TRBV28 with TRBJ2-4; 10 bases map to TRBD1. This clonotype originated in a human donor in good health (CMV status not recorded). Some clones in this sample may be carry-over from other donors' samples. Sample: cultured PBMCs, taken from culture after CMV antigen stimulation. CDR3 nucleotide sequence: TGTGCCAGCACACCGGGACAGGGGTTTTCGGCCAAAAACATTCAGTACTTC. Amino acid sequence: CASTPGQGFSAKNIQYF.